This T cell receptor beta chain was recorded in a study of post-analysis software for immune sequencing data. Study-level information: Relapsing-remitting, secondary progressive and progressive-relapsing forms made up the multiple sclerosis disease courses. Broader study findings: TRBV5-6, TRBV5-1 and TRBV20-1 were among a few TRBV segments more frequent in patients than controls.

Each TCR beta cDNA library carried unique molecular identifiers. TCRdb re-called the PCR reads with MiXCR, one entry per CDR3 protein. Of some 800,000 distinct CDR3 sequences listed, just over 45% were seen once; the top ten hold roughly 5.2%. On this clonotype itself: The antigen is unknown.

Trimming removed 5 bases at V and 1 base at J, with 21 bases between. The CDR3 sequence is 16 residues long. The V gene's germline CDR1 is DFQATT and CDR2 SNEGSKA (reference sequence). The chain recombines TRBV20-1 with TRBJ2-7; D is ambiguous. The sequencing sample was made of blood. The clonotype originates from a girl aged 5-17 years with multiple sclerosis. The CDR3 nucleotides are TGCAGTGCTCCAACGGGCTTATGGGGTGAGTCCTACGAGCAGTACTTC. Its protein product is CSAPTGLWGESYEQYF.